These T cell receptor beta chains were read from a single sample in a study of T cell responses to AZD1222 COVID-19 vaccine. Here immunoSEQ multiplex PCR was the method, and the copy in TCRdb shows in-frame clones only, minus some. This sample yields 45,000 or so clones, of which approximately 90% are seen a single time; around 1.1% belongs to the top ten. This specimen consisted of peripheral blood, obtained 28 days after the second AZD1222 dose. The receptor set was obtained from an adult who received the AZD1222 COVID-19 vaccine. Both conserved end residues are part of each CDR3. A D gene is named only where the DNA matches it firmly. Rows give clone size only sometimes, using once, few, many, or a class for an expanded clone.

clone size: NA
D gene: TRBD1
V gene: TRBV28
J gene: TRBJ2-1
CDR3 protein: CASRKGTASYNEQFF
CDR3 DNA: TGTGCCAGCAGGAAGGGGACAGCATCCTACAATGAGCAGTTCTTC

clone size: NA
D gene: NA
V gene: TRBV7-8
J gene: TRBJ2-7
CDR3 protein: CASSFGQEGEQYF
CDR3 DNA: TGTGCCAGCAGCTTTGGACAGGAGGGCGAGCAGTACTTC

clone size: NA
D gene: NA
V gene: TRBV5-1
J gene: TRBJ2-1
CDR3 protein: CASSLTGLSEQFF
CDR3 DNA: TGCGCCAGCAGCTTGACAGGGTTGAGTGAGCAGTTCTTC

clone size: NA
D gene: TRBD1
V gene: TRBV9
J gene: TRBJ2-3
CDR3 protein: CASSPWGTGAMENTQYF
CDR3 DNA: TGTGCCAGCAGCCCATGGGGGACAGGGGCCATGGAGAATACGCAGTATTTT

clone size: NA
D gene: NA
V gene: TRBV2
J gene: TRBJ2-3
CDR3 protein: CAARGRITDTQYF
CDR3 DNA: TGTGCCGCCAGAGGTCGGATCACAGATACGCAGTATTTT

clone size: NA
D gene: TRBD2
V gene: TRBV6-2/TRBV6-3
J gene: TRBJ2-7
CDR3 protein: CASSPKGLAAIHSYEQYF
CDR3 DNA: TGTGCCAGCAGCCCCAAGGGACTAGCGGCTATCCACTCCTACGAGCAGTACTTC

clone size: NA
D gene: TRBD1
V gene: TRBV6-5
J gene: TRBJ1-5
CDR3 protein: CASTFQGGIQPQHF
CDR3 DNA: TGTGCCAGCACCTTCCAGGGGGGCATTCAGCCCCAGCATTTT

clone size: NA
D gene: TRBD1
V gene: TRBV15
J gene: TRBJ1-4
CDR3 protein: CATNRDRGEKLFF
CDR3 DNA: TGTGCCACGAACCGGGACAGGGGTGAAAAACTGTTTTTT

clone size: NA
D gene: NA
V gene: TRBV15
J gene: TRBJ1-2
CDR3 protein: CATSRDLGKSYGYTF
CDR3 DNA: TGTGCCACCAGCAGAGATTTGGGGAAATCCTATGGCTACACCTTC

clone size: NA
D gene: TRBD1
V gene: TRBV5-8
J gene: TRBJ1-1
CDR3 protein: CASSPKLDRATEAFF
CDR3 DNA: TGTGCCAGCAGCCCTAAGCTGGACAGGGCTACTGAAGCTTTCTTT

clone size: NA
D gene: NA
V gene: TRBV18
J gene: TRBJ2-1
CDR3 protein: CASSPLGAYEQFF
CDR3 DNA: TGTGCCAGCTCACCACTCGGGGCGTATGAGCAGTTCTTC

clone size: NA
D gene: NA
V gene: TRBV12-3/TRBV12-4
J gene: TRBJ2-1
CDR3 protein: CASSFDLSHEQFF
CDR3 DNA: TGTGCCAGCAGTTTTGATCTTAGCCATGAGCAGTTCTTC

clone size: NA
D gene: TRBD1
V gene: TRBV3-1/TRBV3-2
J gene: TRBJ2-7
CDR3 protein: CASSQGVGTGGYEQYF
CDR3 DNA: TGTGCCAGCAGCCAAGGGGTTGGGACAGGGGGTTACGAGCAGTACTTC

clone size: NA
D gene: NA
V gene: TRBV9
J gene: TRBJ2-7
CDR3 protein: CASSPELNSYEQYF
CDR3 DNA: TGTGCCAGCAGCCCAGAGCTAAACTCCTACGAGCAGTACTTC

clone size: NA
D gene: TRBD2
V gene: TRBV10-3
J gene: TRBJ2-5
CDR3 protein: CAISLAGDPETQYF
CDR3 DNA: TGTGCCATCAGTCTAGCGGGAGACCCAGAGACCCAGTACTTC

clone size: NA
D gene: NA
V gene: TRBV5-1
J gene: TRBJ1-6
CDR3 protein: CASSPGGGHGPLHF
CDR3 DNA: TGCGCCAGCAGCCCTGGGGGTGGGCACGGACCCCTCCACTTT

clone size: NA
D gene: NA
V gene: TRBV5-5
J gene: TRBJ2-7
CDR3 protein: CASSAAPGAAYEQYF
CDR3 DNA: TGTGCCAGCAGCGCGGCTCCGGGGGCCGCCTACGAGCAGTACTTC

clone size: once
D gene: NA
V gene: TRBV7-2
J gene: TRBJ2-5
CDR3 protein: CASSLSPGAEEETQYF
CDR3 DNA: TGTGCCAGCAGCTTAAGTCCTGGGGCTGAGGAAGAGACCCAGTACTTC

clone size: NA
D gene: TRBD1
V gene: TRBV3-1/TRBV3-2
J gene: TRBJ1-1
CDR3 protein: CASSQEVGQGGDTEAFF
CDR3 DNA: TGTGCCAGCAGCCAAGAGGTGGGACAGGGAGGAGACACTGAAGCTTTCTTT

clone size: NA
D gene: NA
V gene: TRBV7-2
J gene: TRBJ2-7
CDR3 protein: CASSFVGPPSPYEQYF
CDR3 DNA: TGTGCCAGCAGCTTCGTTGGGCCCCCTTCCCCCTACGAGCAGTACTTC

clone size: NA
D gene: TRBD2
V gene: TRBV11-2
J gene: TRBJ2-7
CDR3 protein: CASREGLAGGYEQYF
CDR3 DNA: TGTGCCAGCAGGGAAGGACTAGCGGGAGGCTACGAGCAGTACTTC

clone size: NA
D gene: NA
V gene: TRBV2
J gene: TRBJ1-6
CDR3 protein: CASNRGPYNSPLHF
CDR3 DNA: TGTGCCAGTAATCGGGGGCCTTATAATTCACCCCTCCACTTT

clone size: NA
D gene: TRBD2
V gene: TRBV5-4
J gene: TRBJ2-1
CDR3 protein: CASSSGLAHYNEQFF
CDR3 DNA: TGTGCCAGCAGCTCCGGACTAGCGCACTACAATGAGCAGTTCTTC

clone size: once
D gene: NA
V gene: TRBV4-3
J gene: TRBJ2-7
CDR3 protein: CASSQDSNPRFYEQYF
CDR3 DNA: TGCGCCAGCAGCCAAGATAGTAACCCTCGTTTCTACGAGCAGTACTTC

clone size: NA
D gene: TRBD2
V gene: TRBV10-3
J gene: TRBJ2-6
CDR3 protein: CAISLGTSGGDSGANVLTF
CDR3 DNA: TGTGCCATCAGCCTCGGGACTAGCGGGGGGGACTCTGGGGCCAACGTCCTGACTTTC

clone size: NA
D gene: NA
V gene: TRBV7-7
J gene: TRBJ1-1
CDR3 protein: CASSVGRDTEAFF
CDR3 DNA: TGTGCTAGCAGCGTCGGCAGGGACACTGAAGCTTTCTTT

clone size: NA
D gene: NA
V gene: TRBV25-1
J gene: TRBJ2-7
CDR3 protein: CASSRGGKYEQYF
CDR3 DNA: TGTGCCAGCAGTCGGGGCGGGAAATACGAGCAGTACTTC

clone size: NA
D gene: NA
V gene: TRBV6-5
J gene: TRBJ2-3
CDR3 protein: CASSRGGKVADTQYF
CDR3 DNA: TGTGCCAGCAGCCGTGGCGGGAAGGTCGCAGATACGCAGTATTTT

clone size: NA
D gene: TRBD2
V gene: TRBV18
J gene: TRBJ2-7
CDR3 protein: CASSGTSGFGPYEQYF
CDR3 DNA: TGTGCCAGCTCCGGGACTAGCGGCTTTGGGCCCTACGAGCAGTACTTC

clone size: NA
D gene: TRBD2
V gene: TRBV5-1
J gene: TRBJ2-7
CDR3 protein: CASSLGTTYEQYF
CDR3 DNA: TGCGCCAGCAGCCTTGGGACTACCTACGAGCAGTACTTC

clone size: NA
D gene: NA
V gene: TRBV7-8
J gene: TRBJ2-2
CDR3 protein: CASSPALMRTLLNTGELFF
CDR3 DNA: TGTGCCAGCAGCCCCGCCCTGATGCGCACTCTATTGAACACCGGGGAGCTGTTTTTT

clone size: NA
D gene: TRBD1
V gene: TRBV5-5
J gene: TRBJ1-1
CDR3 protein: CASSRRDRDSTEAFF
CDR3 DNA: TGTGCCAGCAGCCGACGGGACAGGGACAGCACTGAAGCTTTCTTT

clone size: NA
D gene: NA
V gene: TRBV6-1
J gene: TRBJ2-2
CDR3 protein: CASSERRGLNTGELFF
CDR3 DNA: TGTGCCAGCAGTGAACGGCGGGGGCTGAACACCGGGGAGCTGTTTTTT

clone size: NA
D gene: TRBD1
V gene: TRBV6-5
J gene: TRBJ2-7
CDR3 protein: CASSSRQGMRDEQYF
CDR3 DNA: TGTGCCAGCAGTTCAAGACAGGGAATGCGGGACGAGCAGTACTTC

clone size: NA
D gene: TRBD2
V gene: TRBV28
J gene: TRBJ2-5
CDR3 protein: CASRATSGEQETQYF
CDR3 DNA: TGTGCCAGCAGGGCGACTAGCGGGGAACAAGAGACCCAGTACTTC

clone size: NA
D gene: NA
V gene: TRBV4-1
J gene: TRBJ2-7
CDR3 protein: CASSQDSSYEQYF
CDR3 DNA: TGCGCCAGCAGCCAAGACAGCTCCTACGAGCAGTACTTC

clone size: few
D gene: NA
V gene: TRBV5-1
J gene: TRBJ2-7
CDR3 protein: CASSLGLTSPYEQYF
CDR3 DNA: TGCGCCAGCAGCTTGGGGTTAACGAGCCCCTACGAGCAGTACTTC

clone size: NA
D gene: TRBD2
V gene: TRBV6-5
J gene: TRBJ2-7
CDR3 protein: CASSYLPGLGYEQYF
CDR3 DNA: TGTGCCAGCAGTTACCTCCCGGGACTAGGCTACGAGCAGTACTTC

clone size: once
D gene: TRBD2
V gene: TRBV11-2
J gene: TRBJ2-2
CDR3 protein: CASSLLREGLSGELFF
CDR3 DNA: TGTGCCAGCAGCTTATTACGGGAGGGCCTCAGCGGGGAGCTGTTTTTT

clone size: NA
D gene: NA
V gene: TRBV9
J gene: TRBJ1-5
CDR3 protein: CASSPGGQNQPQHF
CDR3 DNA: TGTGCCAGCAGCCCGGGGGGGCAGAATCAGCCCCAGCATTTT

clone size: NA
D gene: NA
V gene: TRBV9
J gene: TRBJ2-7
CDR3 protein: CASSVVMGTEQYF
CDR3 DNA: TGTGCCAGCAGCGTAGTTATGGGGACCGAGCAGTACTTC

clone size: once
D gene: TRBD1
V gene: TRBV9
J gene: TRBJ2-5
CDR3 protein: CASSPRTGGFGETQYF
CDR3 DNA: TGTGCCAGCAGCCCCCGGACAGGGGGTTTTGGAGAGACCCAGTACTTC

clone size: NA
D gene: NA
V gene: TRBV11-3
J gene: TRBJ2-5
CDR3 protein: CASSLGREETQYF
CDR3 DNA: TGTGCCAGCAGCTTAGGCAGAGAAGAGACCCAGTACTTC

clone size: NA
D gene: NA
V gene: TRBV28
J gene: TRBJ1-1
CDR3 protein: CASSLQRYTEAFF
CDR3 DNA: TGTGCCAGCAGTTTACAAAGGTACACTGAAGCTTTCTTT

clone size: NA
D gene: NA
V gene: TRBV19
J gene: TRBJ2-1
CDR3 protein: CASSIGDWGYNEQFF
CDR3 DNA: TGTGCCAGTAGTATAGGGGACTGGGGCTACAATGAGCAGTTCTTC

clone size: NA
D gene: NA
V gene: TRBV6-1
J gene: TRBJ1-2
CDR3 protein: CASSESFSYGYTF
CDR3 DNA: TGTGCCAGCAGTGAGTCATTTTCCTATGGCTACACCTTC

clone size: NA
D gene: NA
V gene: TRBV4-1
J gene: TRBJ1-5
CDR3 protein: CASSRGTWGTQPQHF
CDR3 DNA: TGCGCCAGCAGCCGCGGGACATGGGGGACTCAGCCCCAGCATTTT

clone size: NA
D gene: NA
V gene: TRBV7-2
J gene: TRBJ2-1
CDR3 protein: CASSLDRGSYNEQFF
CDR3 DNA: TGTGCCAGCAGCTTAGATAGGGGCTCCTACAATGAGCAGTTCTTC

clone size: NA
D gene: TRBD1
V gene: TRBV29-1
J gene: TRBJ2-5
CDR3 protein: CSGGQGEETQYF
CDR3 DNA: TGCAGCGGCGGACAGGGGGAAGAGACCCAGTACTTC

clone size: NA
D gene: TRBD2
V gene: TRBV6-5
J gene: TRBJ2-7
CDR3 protein: CASSYSRLAGPYEQYF
CDR3 DNA: TGTGCCAGCAGTTACTCGAGGCTAGCGGGGCCCTACGAGCAGTACTTC

clone size: NA
D gene: NA
V gene: TRBV11-2
J gene: TRBJ2-7
CDR3 protein: CASRGLLSSYEQYF
CDR3 DNA: TGTGCCAGCAGAGGACTTCTGAGCTCCTACGAGCAGTACTTC

clone size: NA
D gene: TRBD1
V gene: TRBV15
J gene: TRBJ2-7
CDR3 protein: CATSRALGQGSYEQYF
CDR3 DNA: TGTGCCACCAGCAGAGCCCTAGGACAGGGGAGCTACGAGCAGTACTTC

clone size: once
D gene: NA
V gene: TRBV19
J gene: TRBJ2-2
CDR3 protein: CASSVQGTNTGELFF
CDR3 DNA: TGTGCCAGTAGTGTACAGGGGACTAACACCGGGGAGCTGTTTTTT

clone size: NA
D gene: NA
V gene: TRBV12-3/TRBV12-4
J gene: TRBJ1-2
CDR3 protein: CASRTGRNYGYTF
CDR3 DNA: TGTGCCAGCAGAACGGGACGTAACTATGGCTACACCTTC